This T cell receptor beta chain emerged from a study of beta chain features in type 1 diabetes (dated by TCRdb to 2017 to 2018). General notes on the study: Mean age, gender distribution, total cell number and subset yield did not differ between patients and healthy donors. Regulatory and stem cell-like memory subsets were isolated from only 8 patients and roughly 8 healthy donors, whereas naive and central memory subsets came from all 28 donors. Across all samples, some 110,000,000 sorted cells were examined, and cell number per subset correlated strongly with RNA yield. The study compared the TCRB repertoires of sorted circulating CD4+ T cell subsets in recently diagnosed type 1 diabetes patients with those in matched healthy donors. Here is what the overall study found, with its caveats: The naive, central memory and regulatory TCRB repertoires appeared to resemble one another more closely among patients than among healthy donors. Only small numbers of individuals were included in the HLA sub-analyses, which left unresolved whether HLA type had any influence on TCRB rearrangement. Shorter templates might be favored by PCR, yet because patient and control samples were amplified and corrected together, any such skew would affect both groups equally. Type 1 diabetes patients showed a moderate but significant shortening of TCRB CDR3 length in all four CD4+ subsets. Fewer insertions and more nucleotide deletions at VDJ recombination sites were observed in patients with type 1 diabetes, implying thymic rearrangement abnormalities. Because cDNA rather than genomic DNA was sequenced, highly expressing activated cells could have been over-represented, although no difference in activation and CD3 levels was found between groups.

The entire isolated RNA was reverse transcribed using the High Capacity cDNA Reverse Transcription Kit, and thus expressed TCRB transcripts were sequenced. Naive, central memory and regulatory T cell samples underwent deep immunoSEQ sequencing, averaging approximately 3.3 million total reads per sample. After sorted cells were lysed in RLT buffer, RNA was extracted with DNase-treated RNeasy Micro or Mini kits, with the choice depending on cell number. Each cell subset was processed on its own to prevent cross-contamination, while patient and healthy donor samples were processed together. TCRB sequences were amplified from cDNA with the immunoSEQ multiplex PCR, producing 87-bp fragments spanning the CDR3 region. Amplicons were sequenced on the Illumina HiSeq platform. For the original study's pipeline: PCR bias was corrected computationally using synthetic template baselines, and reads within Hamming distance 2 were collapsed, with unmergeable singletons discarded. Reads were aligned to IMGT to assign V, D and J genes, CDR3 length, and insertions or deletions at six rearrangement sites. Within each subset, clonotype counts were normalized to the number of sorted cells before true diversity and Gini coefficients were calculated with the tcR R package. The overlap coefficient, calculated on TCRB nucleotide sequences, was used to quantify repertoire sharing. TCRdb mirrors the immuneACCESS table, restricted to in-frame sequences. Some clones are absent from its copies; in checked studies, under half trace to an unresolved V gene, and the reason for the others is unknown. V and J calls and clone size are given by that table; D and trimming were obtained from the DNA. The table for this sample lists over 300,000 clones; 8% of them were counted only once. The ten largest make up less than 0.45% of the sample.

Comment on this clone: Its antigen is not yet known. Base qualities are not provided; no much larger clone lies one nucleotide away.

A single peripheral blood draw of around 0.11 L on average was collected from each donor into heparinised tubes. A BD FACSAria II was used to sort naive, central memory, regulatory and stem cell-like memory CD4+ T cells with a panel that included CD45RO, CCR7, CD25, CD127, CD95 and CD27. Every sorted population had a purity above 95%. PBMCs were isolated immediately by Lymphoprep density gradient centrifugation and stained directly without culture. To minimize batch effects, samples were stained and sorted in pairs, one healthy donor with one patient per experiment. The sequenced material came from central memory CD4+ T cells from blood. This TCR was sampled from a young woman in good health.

This receptor carries the CDR3 CASNHGTAGNTIYF. The base sequence is TGTGCCAGCAACCACGGGACCGCGGGAAACACCATATATTTT. The chain links TRBV9 with TRBJ1-3; the D gene is possibly TRBD1, with 5 bases matching. The germline V gene sets CDR1 to SGDLS and CDR2 to YYNGEE. Taken from cysteine to phenylalanine, the CDR3 has 14 residues. Only CDR3 DNA is held: 42 bases, read in frame from base 1. V is cut by 6 bases and J by 4 bases, and the space between the germline ends is 14 bases.